This T cell receptor beta chain was profiled in a study of shared clonotypes between healthy human individuals. Libraries were prepared by immunoSEQ multiplex PCR; TCRdb keeps only in-frame clonotypes and omits some of them. Here the sample spans some 490,000 clones, roughly 80% being singletons. Trimming at V came to 3 bases and at J to 0 bases, leaving 4 bases not matched to a gene. The CDR3 has 16 residues. The germline V gene has CDR1 LGHNA and CDR2 YNFKEQ. The receptor's source is a woman aged 40 to 50 in good health. Some clones in this sample may be carry-over from other donors' samples. The chain joins TRBV4-2 to TRBJ2-3; TRBD2 agrees at 9 bases. Source material: PBMCs. The CDR3 bases are TGTGCCAGCAGCCAGAGACTAGCGGCTAGCACAGATACGCAGTATTTT. This translates into CASSQRLAASTDTQYF.